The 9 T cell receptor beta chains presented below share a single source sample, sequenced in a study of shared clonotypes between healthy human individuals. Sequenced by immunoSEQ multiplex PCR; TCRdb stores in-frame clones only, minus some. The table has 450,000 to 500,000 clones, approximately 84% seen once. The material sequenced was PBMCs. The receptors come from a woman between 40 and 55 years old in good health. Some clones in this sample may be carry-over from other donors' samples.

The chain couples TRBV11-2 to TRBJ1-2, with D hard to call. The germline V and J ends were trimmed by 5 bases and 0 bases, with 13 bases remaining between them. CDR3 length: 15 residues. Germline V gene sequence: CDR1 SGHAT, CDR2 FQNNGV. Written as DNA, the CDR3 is TGTGCCAGCAGCCCCCGATCTGATACTAACTATGGCTACACCTTC. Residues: CASSPRSDTNYGYTF.

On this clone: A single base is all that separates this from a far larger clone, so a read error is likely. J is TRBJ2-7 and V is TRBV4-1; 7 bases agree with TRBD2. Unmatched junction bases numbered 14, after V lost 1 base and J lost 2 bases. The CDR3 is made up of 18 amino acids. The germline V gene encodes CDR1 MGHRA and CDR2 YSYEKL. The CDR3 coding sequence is TGCGCCAGCAGCCAAGCTATGGCCGGGACTAACCTACCCTACGAGCAGTACTTC. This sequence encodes CASSQAMAGTNLPYEQYF.

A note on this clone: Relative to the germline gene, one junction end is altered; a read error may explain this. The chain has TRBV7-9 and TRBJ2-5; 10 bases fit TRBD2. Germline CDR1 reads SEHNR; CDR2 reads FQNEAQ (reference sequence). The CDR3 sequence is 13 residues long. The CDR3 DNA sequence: TGTGCCAGCAGCCCGGGGTATGGGACTAGCGTGAACTTC. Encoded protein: CASSPGYGTSVNF.

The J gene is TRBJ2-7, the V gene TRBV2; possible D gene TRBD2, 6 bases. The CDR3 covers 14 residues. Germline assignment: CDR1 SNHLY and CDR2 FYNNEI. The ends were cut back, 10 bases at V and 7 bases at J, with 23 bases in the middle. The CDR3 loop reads CATSTGRGIEEQYF. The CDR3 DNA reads TGTGCCACCTCCACAGGACGGGGGATTGAAGAGCAGTACTTC.

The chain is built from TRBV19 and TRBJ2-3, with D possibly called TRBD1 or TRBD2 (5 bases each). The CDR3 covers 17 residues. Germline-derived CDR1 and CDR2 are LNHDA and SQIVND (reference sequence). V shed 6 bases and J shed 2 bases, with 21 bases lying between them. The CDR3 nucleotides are TGTGCCAGTAGCCTCCCGGGACCGAATCCCCCCACAGATACGCAGTATTTT. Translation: CASSLPGPNPPTDTQYF.

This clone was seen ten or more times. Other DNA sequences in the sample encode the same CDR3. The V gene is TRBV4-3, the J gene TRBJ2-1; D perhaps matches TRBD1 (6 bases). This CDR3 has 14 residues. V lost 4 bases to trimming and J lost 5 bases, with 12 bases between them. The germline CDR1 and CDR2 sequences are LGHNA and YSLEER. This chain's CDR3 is CASSLGSGDNEQFF. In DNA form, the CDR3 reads TGCGCCAGCAGCCTAGGATCAGGGGACAATGAGCAGTTCTTC.

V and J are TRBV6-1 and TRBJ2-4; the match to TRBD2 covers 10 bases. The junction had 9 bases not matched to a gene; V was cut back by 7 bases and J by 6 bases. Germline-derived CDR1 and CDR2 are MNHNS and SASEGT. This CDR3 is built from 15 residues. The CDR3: CASIQLAGFLNIQYF. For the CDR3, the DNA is TGTGCCAGCATCCAACTAGCGGGATTCTTAAACATTCAGTACTTC.

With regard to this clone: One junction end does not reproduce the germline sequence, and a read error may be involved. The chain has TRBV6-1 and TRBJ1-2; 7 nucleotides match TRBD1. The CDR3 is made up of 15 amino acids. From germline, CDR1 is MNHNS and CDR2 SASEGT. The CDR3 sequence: CTSSEGWGQPPGYTF. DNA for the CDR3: TGTACCAGCAGCGAAGGGTGGGGACAGCCCCCCGGCTACACCTTC.

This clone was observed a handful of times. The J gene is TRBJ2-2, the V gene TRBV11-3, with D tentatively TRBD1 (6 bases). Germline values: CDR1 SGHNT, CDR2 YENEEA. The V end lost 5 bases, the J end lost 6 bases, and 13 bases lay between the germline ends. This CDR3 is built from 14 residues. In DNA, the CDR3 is TGTGCCAGCAGCCCAACAGGGAGCTCCGGGGAGCTGTTTTTT. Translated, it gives CASSPTGSSGELFF.